What follows are 25 T cell receptor beta chains derived from one specimen sequenced in a study of T cell responses to AZD1222 COVID-19 vaccine. Method: immunoSEQ multiplex PCR; TCRdb's copy keeps in-frame clones and lacks some. This sample yields tens of thousands of clones, of which nearly 90% are seen a single time; around 9.3% belongs to the top ten. The sequences come from peripheral blood, collected 28 days after the second AZD1222 dose. Every receptor here comes from an adult who received the AZD1222 COVID-19 vaccine.

The chain joins TRBV29-1 to TRBJ1-1; TRBD1 might be the D (5 bases). CDR3 length equals 13 residues. Trimming removed 6 bases from V and 2 bases from J, with 13 bases in between. Looked up from germline, CDR1 is SQVTM and CDR2 is ANQGSEA. CDR3 sequence (DNA): TGCAGCGTGCAGGGACTGCTAAACACTGAAGCTTTCTTT. It is translated as CSVQGLLNTEAFF.

The V gene is TRBV5-6, the J gene TRBJ1-2; D is unclear. The V gene lost 1 base and the J gene lost 4 bases, with 20 bases spanning the gap. Germline V gene sequence: CDR1 SGHDT, CDR2 YYEEEE. This CDR3 region has 17 residues. CDR3 in DNA: TGTGCCAGCAGCTTGTGGGGTACCGTTGTCAGAGGCTATGGCTACACCTTC. Its translation: CASSLWGTVVRGYGYTF.

The chain combines TRBV10-3 with TRBJ2-2, with a possible D match to TRBD1 (6 bases). Germline-derived CDR1 and CDR2 are ENHRY and SYGVKD. V was clipped by 6 bases and J by 6 bases, with 11 bases between them. CDR3 length: 13 residues. DNA of the CDR3: TGTGCCATCAGGGGACAAGGGGCCGGGGAGCTGTTTTTT. This codes for CAIRGQGAGELFF.

The chain recombines TRBV10-3 with TRBJ2-1, with TRBD2 identical over 8 bases. The CDR3 extends over 15 amino acids. The ends lost 10 bases at V and 8 bases at J; junction bases unmatched: 16. Germline CDR1 ENHRY, CDR2 SYGVKD. This CDR3 reads CATAGGGDNWDEQFF. CDR3 coding DNA: TGTGCCACCGCGGGGGGAGGGGATAATTGGGATGAGCAGTTCTTC.

The chain is built from TRBV19 and TRBJ1-4; a possible D gene is TRBD1 (5 bases). Germline lookup yields CDR1 LNHDA and CDR2 SQIVND (reference sequence). The V end lost 5 bases, the J end lost 4 bases, and 11 bases lay between the germline ends. This CDR3 spans 14 amino acids. CDR3: CASSPQGLNEKLFF. The CDR3 DNA reads as TGTGCCAGTAGTCCCCAGGGCCTTAATGAAAAACTGTTTTTT.

Only one count was recorded for this clone. The chain recombines TRBV5-6 with TRBJ1-3; no firm D call. The CDR3 is made up of 14 amino acids. Per the germline V gene, CDR1 is SGHDT and CDR2 is YYEEEE. The V and J ends lost 4 bases and 2 bases respectively, with 10 bases between them. CDR3 amino acids: CASSPAGPGNTIYF. The CDR3 nucleotides read TGTGCCAGCAGCCCCGCCGGGCCTGGAAACACCATATATTTT. Full variable domain (missing parts from reference TRBV5-6 and TRBJ1-3): DAGVTQSPTHLIKTRGQQVTLRCSPKSGHDTVSWYQQALGQGPQFIFQYYEEEERQRGNFPDRFSGHQFPNYSSELNVNALLLGDSALYLCASSPAGPGNTIYFGEGSWLTVV.

V gene TRBV19 combines with J gene TRBJ1-1, with D unresolved. Per germline, CDR1 LNHDA and CDR2 SQIVND (reference sequence). The V and J ends lost 4 bases and 6 bases respectively, with 12 bases between them. The CDR3 has 13 amino acids. The CDR3 DNA reads as TGTGCCAGTAGTAACCCATACAGTGCTGAAGCTTTCTTT. Translated: CASSNPYSAEAFF.

This clone has a handful of counts. The V gene is TRBV13, the J gene TRBJ2-1; D ambiguous. This CDR3 contains 14 residues. Between the trimmed V and J ends, which lost 2 bases and 6 bases, there was a span of 11 bases. CDR1 is PRHDT and CDR2 is FYEKMQ in the germline V gene (reference sequence). This CDR3 is CASSLSQLINEQFF. Written as DNA, the CDR3 is TGTGCCAGCAGCTTATCACAACTAATCAATGAGCAGTTCTTC.

The chain has TRBV7-8 and TRBJ2-1; the D is unclear. The CDR3 consists of 11 residues. The germline V gene encodes CDR1 SGHVS and CDR2 FQNEAQ. Trimming removed 1 base at V and 9 bases at J, with 4 bases between. Here the CDR3 DNA reads TGTGCCAGCAGCTTAGGGCCTGAGCAGTTCTTC. Its protein product is CASSLGPEQFF.

The chain recombines TRBV5-1 with TRBJ1-1; 8 positions agree with TRBD1. The V and J ends lost 0 bases and 5 bases, in that order; junction bases with no gene match: 6. The CDR3 extends over 15 amino acids. Germline CDR1 is SGHRS and CDR2 is YFSETQ. CDR3 sequence reads: CASSLGDRLGTEAFF. As DNA, the CDR3 is TGCGCCAGCAGCTTGGGGGACAGGCTTGGAACTGAAGCTTTCTTT.

The J gene is TRBJ2-3, the V gene TRBV19; the D call may be TRBD1 or TRBD2 (5 bases each). V was shortened by 9 bases and J by 0 bases, with 16 bases between the two germline ends. The CDR3 is made up of 15 amino acids. The germline CDR1 and CDR2 sequences are LNHDA and SQIVND (reference sequence). In DNA, the CDR3 is TGTGCCAGCCGAATTGGGGGAACTAGCACAGATACGCAGTATTTT. Its protein is CASRIGGTSTDTQYF.

The V call is TRBV11-2, the J call TRBJ1-1; D gene uncertain. The length of the CDR3 is 13 residues. V lost 4 bases, J lost 1 base, and 7 bases lay in between. Germline V gene sequence: CDR1 SGHAT, CDR2 FQNNGV. In DNA form, the CDR3 reads TGTGCCAGCAGCTCCCGAGCGAACACTGAAGCTTTCTTT. Translation gives CASSSRANTEAFF.

This rearrangement joins TRBV24-1 to TRBJ2-2; unclear D gene. V was shortened by 1 base and J by 4 bases, with 6 bases between the two germline ends. The CDR3 length is 14 residues. Germline V lookup: CDR1 KGHDR, CDR2 SFDVKD. Here the CDR3 DNA reads TGTGCCACCAGTGATTTAACCATCACCGGGGAGCTGTTTTTT. It yields the protein CATSDLTITGELFF.

The rearrangement joins TRBV27 to TRBJ2-3; tentative D call: TRBD2 (5 bases). Per the germline V gene, CDR1 is MNHEY and CDR2 is SMNVEV (reference sequence). Trimming cost V 5 bases and J 2 bases, with 17 bases left between them. This CDR3 contains 16 residues. CDR3 region: CASSRPDGLHTDTQYF. The CDR3 DNA follows: TGTGCCAGCAGTAGACCGGACGGACTGCACACAGATACGCAGTATTTT.

The chain employs TRBV4-3 and TRBJ1-3; D is ambiguous. The CDR3 contains 15 residues. The germline CDR1 and CDR2 sequences are LGHNA and YSLEER. Trimming removed 1 base from V and 0 bases from J, with 7 bases in between. The DNA of the CDR3 is TGCGCCAGCAGCCAAGGTGCGGTCTCTGGAAACACCATATATTTT. Translation: CASSQGAVSGNTIYF.

This clone was detected once. The gene calls are TRBV27 and TRBJ1-1, with D perhaps matching TRBD1 (5 bases). The CDR3 spans 15 residues. Trimming removed 4 bases at V and 5 bases at J, with 17 bases between. Germline V gives CDR1 MNHEY, CDR2 SMNVEV (reference sequence). The CDR3 DNA is TGTGCCAGCAGTTATTCGCGGGGCTTGGGGACTGAAGCTTTCTTT. This encodes CASSYSRGLGTEAFF.

CDR3 bases: TGTGCCAGCAGCTGGTCCCCTCACACCTTC. It specifies CASSWSPHTF. This chain uses TRBV7-2 with TRBJ1-2; D uncertain. Germline CDR1 and CDR2: SGHTA and FQGNSA. V shed 4 bases and J shed 12 bases, with 9 bases lying between them. The CDR3 totals 10 residues.

The J gene is TRBJ2-7, the V gene TRBV28; D call uncertain. Trimming pared 8 bases from V and 2 bases from J, leaving 25 bases between. This CDR3 is 17 amino acids long. From germline, CDR1 is MDHEN and CDR2 SYDVKM. The CDR3 protein is CASEYHPASPPAYEQYF. The CDR3 DNA sequence: TGTGCCAGCGAATACCACCCCGCTTCCCCCCCCGCCTACGAGCAGTACTTC.

V gene TRBV5-5 combines with J gene TRBJ2-5; 8 nucleotides match TRBD1. This CDR3 region has 14 residues. J was trimmed by 5 bases and V by 0 bases; bases with no gene match: 3. The germline gives CDR1 SGHKS, CDR2 YYEKEE (reference sequence). DNA of the CDR3: TGTGCCAGCAGCTTGGGGACAGGGATGGAGACCCAGTACTTC. Translation: CASSLGTGMETQYF.

The CDR3 sequence is CASSPGGLDRGNEQYF. For the CDR3, the DNA is TGTGCCAGCAGCCCGGGGGGCCTGGACAGGGGGAACGAGCAGTACTTC. This sequence joins TRBV28 and TRBJ2-7, with 10 bases matching TRBD1. This CDR3 is 16 amino acids long. With 6 bases clipped from V and 5 bases from J, the junction kept 13 bases outside the gene matches. Germline lookup yields CDR1 MDHEN and CDR2 SYDVKM.

This chain connects TRBV18 to TRBJ2-7, with D possibly being TRBD2 (5 bases). The V gene lost 1 base and the J gene lost 5 bases, with 9 bases spanning the gap. The CDR3 has 13 amino acids. Per the germline V gene, CDR1 is KGHSH and CDR2 is LQKENI. The CDR3 DNA follows: TGTGCCAGCTCACCACTAGGACTCGACGAGCAGTACTTC. Its translation is CASSPLGLDEQYF.

The V gene is TRBV6-5, the J gene TRBJ2-7; D is perhaps TRBD1 (5 bases). This CDR3 spans 14 amino acids. Germline assignment: CDR1 MNHEY and CDR2 SVGAGI. The V end lost 9 bases, the J end lost 3 bases, and 18 bases lay between the germline ends. The CDR3 loop reads CARKRRAQSYEQYV. The CDR3 nucleotides are TGTGCCAGAAAACGCAGGGCGCAGAGCTACGAGCAGTACGTC.

The chain is built from TRBV14 and TRBJ2-3; possibly TRBD1 or TRBD2 for D (6 bases each). The V and J ends lost 1 base and 0 bases respectively, with 11 bases between them. Germline-derived CDR1 and CDR2 are SGHDN and FVKESK. The CDR3 has 16 amino acids. Here the CDR3 reads CASSQGGGRSTDTQYF. The CDR3 DNA reads TGTGCCAGCAGCCAAGGTGGGGGGCGAAGCACAGATACGCAGTATTTT.

CDR3 sequence (DNA): TGTGCCAGTAGTATCCCCGGGACAGGAGGCGGCTACACCTTC. Its protein is CASSIPGTGGGYTF. This chain connects TRBV19 to TRBJ1-2, with 8 nucleotides matching TRBD1. Germline lookup yields CDR1 LNHDA and CDR2 SQIVND (reference sequence). V lost 3 bases and J lost 8; bases outside the gene matches: 8. The CDR3 is 14 residues long.

The rearrangement uses TRBV19 and TRBJ2-3, with a tentative D call TRBD1 (6 bases). The CDR3 loop spans 13 amino acids. Trimming took 4 bases from V and 8 from J, leaving 13 bases between them. Germline V CDR1 and CDR2: LNHDA, SQIVND (reference sequence). In DNA, the CDR3 is TGTGCCAGTAGTACCCGGGACACCTTTACGCAGTATTTT. Protein: CASSTRDTFTQYF.